This TCR beta chain emerged from a study of early T cells in non-severe SARS-CoV-2 infection. Germline V gives CDR1 SGHRS, CDR2 YFSETQ. The CDR3 extends over 14 amino acids. V lost 0 bases to trimming and J lost 1 base, with 7 bases between them. This clonotype has only a few counts. Separate cDNA molecules each had unique molecular identifiers attached to them. Using its own MiXCR run on the 5' RACE reads, TCRdb lists one record per CDR3 protein. The data hold 25,000 to 35,000 distinct CDR3 sequences, with 5% to 6% observed a single time. The clonotype comes from an adult who was a healthcare worker with PCR-confirmed SARS-CoV-2 infection or an uninfected control (not recorded which). The rearrangement links TRBV5-1 to TRBJ1-1; D call uncertain. The sample comprised whole blood. CDR3 nucleotides: TGCGCCAGCAGCTTGGCACCAGGGAACACTGAAGCTTTCTTT. The encoded protein is CASSLAPGNTEAFF.